This T cell receptor beta chain was profiled in a study of blood T cell repertoires in COVID-19. Study-wide background: PBMCs, B-cell-depleted T cells, or T cells provided the cDNA or gDNA that made up the material.

The CDR3 is 13 residues long. From germline, CDR1 is MNHEY and CDR2 SMNVEV (reference sequence). Trimming took 3 bases from V and 5 from J, leaving 8 bases between them. Original data processing: Amplified reference gene primers provided the basis for estimating nucleated cell counts. Sequencing used immunoSEQ multiplex PCR; TCRdb keeps in-frame clones, though not all of them. V and J calls and clone size are those listed in that table; D and trimming were worked out from the DNA. In the table there are under 350,000 clones, roughly 90% of which are singletons. The J gene is TRBJ1-5, the V gene TRBV27; D not resolved. Sequenced: peripheral blood. The clonotype originates from a man aged 40-49 years with acute or convalescent COVID-19. The chain's CDR3 is CASSLTYYQPQHF. The DNA of the CDR3 is TGTGCCAGCAGTTTGACATACTATCAGCCCCAGCATTTT.